This TCR beta chain was captured by sequencing in a study of blood T cell repertoires in COVID-19. Trimming shortened V by 8 bases and J by 4 bases, and 14 bases separated the two germline ends. Germline loops: CDR1 MGHDK, CDR2 SYGVNS. The CDR3 is made up of 13 amino acids. Assay used: immunoSEQ multiplex PCR; TCRdb lists only in-frame clones, some missing. The sample has 90,000 to 110,000 clones, roughly 81% seen once. The source is a woman between 70 and 85 years old with acute or convalescent COVID-19. The chain is built from TRBV25-1 and TRBJ1-2; D not resolved. Sequencing used peripheral blood. CDR3: CASSPAGLYGYTF. Written as DNA, the CDR3 is TGTGCCAGCTCTCCCGCGGGTCTCTATGGCTACACCTTC.